This TCR beta chain derives from a study of a mutant IDH1 vaccine in newly diagnosed glioma. Across the study: Patients arrived already treated with radiotherapy, temozolomide, or both, most having had both. Study observations and caveats: Vaccination induced immune responses in around 94% of patients.

This clone was observed a single time. Its target is not known. Trimming took 6 bases from V and 6 from J, leaving 21 bases between them. The germline V gene encodes CDR1 MDHEN and CDR2 SYDVKM. CDR3 size: 16 residues. Time point indicated: week 11, during vaccination. Vaccination comprised doses that each held 300 ug of mutant IDH1 20-mer peptide, plus topical imiquimod. There were new WHO grade 3 or 4 astrocytomas in the donors, and these were IDH1-mutant and ATRX-lost. Clones were read by immunoSEQ multiplex PCR, and TCRdb kept only the in-frame ones, dropping some. The sample includes about 64,000 clones, about 88% seen only once; the top ten take approximately 9.5%.

The sequenced sample was PBMCs, obtained from a glioma patient whose treatment included an IDH1 peptide vaccine. The sequence came from a woman in her forties or fifties with glioma. The chain combines TRBV28 with TRBJ1-5; D perhaps matches TRBD1 (5 bases). As DNA, the CDR3 is TGTGCCAGCAGCCTTGATTTGAGGGGTGGCGGTCAGCCCCAGCATTTT. It yields the protein CASSLDLRGGGQPQHF. Filled out from reference TRBV28 and TRBJ1-5, the complete variable domain reads DVKVTQSSRYLVKRTGEKVFLECVQDMDHENMFWYRQDPGLGLRLIYFSYDVKMKEKGDIPEGYSVSREKKERFSLILESASTNQTSMYLCASSLDLRGGGQPQHFGDGTRLSIL.